A single sample gave rise to the 20 T cell receptor beta chains below, sequenced in a study of blood T cell repertoires in COVID-19. Generated by immunoSEQ multiplex PCR, the TCRdb table keeps only in-frame clones and is missing some. Counted here are approximately 150,000 clones, around 88% occurring once; the ten biggest clones make up roughly 28%. What was sequenced was peripheral blood. Receptor source: a human donor in a cohort sampled during active COVID-19.

The rearrangement links TRBV19 to TRBJ2-6; no definite D call. This CDR3 is 12 amino acids long. The germline V gene has CDR1 LNHDA and CDR2 SQIVND (reference sequence). The V and J ends lost 8 bases and 1 base respectively, with 3 bases between them. The chain's CDR3 is CASHSGANVLTF. DNA of the CDR3: TGTGCCAGTCATTCTGGGGCCAACGTCCTGACTTTC.

This chain links TRBV29-1 with TRBJ2-3; D gene uncertain. Trimming cost V 1 base and J 2 bases, with 7 bases left between them. Germline values: CDR1 SQVTM, CDR2 ANQGSEA. This CDR3 has 13 residues. The CDR3 spells CSVEGRYTDTQYF. Written as DNA, the CDR3 is TGCAGCGTTGAAGGCAGGTACACAGATACGCAGTATTTT.

CDR3 DNA sequence: TGTGCCATCAACCCTAACGGGATAGGGGAGACCCAGTACTTC. Its translation: CAINPNGIGETQYF. J is TRBJ2-5 and V is TRBV10-3; possibly TRBD2 for D (5 bases). The ends were cut back, 7 bases at V and 5 bases at J, with 17 bases in the middle. Germline CDR1 is ENHRY and CDR2 is SYGVKD. The CDR3 is made up of 14 amino acids.

This chain connects TRBV14 to TRBJ1-1; a possible D gene is TRBD1 (5 bases). This CDR3 is built from 14 residues. Trimming cost V 4 bases and J 7 bases, with 16 bases left between them. Germline loops: CDR1 SGHDN, CDR2 FVKESK. The CDR3 coding sequence is TGTGCCAGCAGCCCGGGAGGCAGGGTCAATGAAGCTTTCTTT. Translated, it gives CASSPGGRVNEAFF.

The V and J genes are TRBV14 and TRBJ2-5; a possible D gene is TRBD2 (6 bases). V gave up 1 base and J gave up 0 bases, with 9 bases separating them. Germline CDR1 and CDR2: SGHDN and FVKESK. This CDR3 has 15 residues. Here the CDR3 DNA reads TGTGCCAGCAGCCAAGGGTGGACTAACCAAGAGACCCAGTACTTC. Amino acid sequence: CASSQGWTNQETQYF.

V usage is TRBV30 and J usage is TRBJ1-4; maybe TRBD1 (6 bases). This CDR3 is 15 amino acids long. CDR1 and CDR2 (germline): GTSNPN, SVGIG (reference sequence). The V end was cut by 3 bases, the J end by 3 bases, with 14 bases between. The CDR3 sequence: CAWRPTGTANEKLFF. In nucleotides, the CDR3 is TGTGCCTGGAGGCCAACAGGGACGGCTAATGAAAAACTGTTTTTT.

This sequence joins TRBV9 and TRBJ2-1, with 10 nucleotides matching TRBD2. Trimming at V came to 4 bases and at J to 9 bases, leaving 10 bases not matched to a gene. The CDR3 sequence is 15 residues long. Germline loops: CDR1 SGDLS, CDR2 YYNGEE. The CDR3 sequence: CASSSWQRGGGEQFF. The CDR3 nucleotides are TGTGCCAGCAGCAGCTGGCAGCGGGGGGGCGGTGAGCAGTTCTTC. Drawing the rest from reference TRBV9 and TRBJ2-1, the complete variable domain is DSGVTQTPKHLITATGQRVTLRCSPRSGDLSVYWYQQSLDQGLQFLIQYYNGEERAKGNILERFSAQQFPDLHSELNLSSLELGDSALYFCASSSWQRGGGEQFFGPGTRLTVL.

The rearrangement uses TRBV5-1 and TRBJ2-3; 7 positions match TRBD2. The CDR3 length is 16 residues. Germline V gene sequence: CDR1 SGHRS, CDR2 YFSETQ. V shed 0 bases and J 4 bases; nucleotides not matched to a gene: 8. CDR3 loop: CASSLAPASGPDTQYF. In DNA, the CDR3 is TGCGCCAGCAGCTTGGCCCCGGCTAGCGGACCAGATACGCAGTATTTT.

V is TRBV21-1 and J is TRBJ1-5. TRBV21-1 is tagged as a pseudogene. The CDR3 has 17 amino acids. The CDR3 DNA sequence: TGTGCCAGCAGCCGCCGACCTCGGGGATCGAGCAATCAGCCCCAGCATTTT. Encoded protein: CASSRRPRGSSNQPQHF.

The V and J genes are TRBV19 and TRBJ1-5, with 7 bases lining up with TRBD1. Losses at the gene ends were 5 bases for V and 4 bases for J; bases not matched to a gene: 8. The CDR3 is 15 residues long. Germline V gives CDR1 LNHDA, CDR2 SQIVND (reference sequence). The CDR3, as DNA: TGTGCCAGTAGTGGCGACAGGGCCTTTAATCAGCCCCAGCATTTT. This translates into CASSGDRAFNQPQHF.

Written as DNA, the CDR3 is TGTGCCAGCAGCTTATCGGGGGGCAGGGCAAACACTGAAGCTTTCTTT. This codes for CASSLSGGRANTEAFF. The V call is TRBV7-2, the J call TRBJ1-1; possibly TRBD1 for D (6 bases). V lost 2 bases and J 2 bases, leaving 15 bases between the germline ends. This CDR3 is 16 amino acids long. From germline, CDR1 is SGHTA and CDR2 FQGNSA.

The J gene is TRBJ1-5, the V gene TRBV19; a weak D match, TRBD1 (5 bases). Trimming left V 5 bases short and J 1 base short, with 12 bases between. The CDR3 length is 15 residues. Germline assignment: CDR1 LNHDA and CDR2 SQIVND (reference sequence). DNA for the CDR3: TGTGCCAGTAGTTATTGGGAGGGGAGCAATCAGCCCCAGCATTTT. Encoded protein: CASSYWEGSNQPQHF.

The rearrangement links TRBV18 to TRBJ1-6; 10 positions agree with TRBD1. The junction had 4 bases not matched to a gene; V was cut back by 1 base and J by 10 bases. Germline V CDR1 and CDR2: KGHSH, LQKENI. The CDR3 loop spans 15 amino acids. DNA for the CDR3: TGTGCCAGCTCACCACAAACGGGACAGGGGTCACCCCTCCACTTT. It codes for CASSPQTGQGSPLHF.

The gene calls are TRBV4-3 and TRBJ2-6; D remains unclear. Germline assignment: CDR1 LGHNA and CDR2 YSLEER. This CDR3 has 16 amino acids. Trimming left V 3 bases short and J 1 base short, with 10 bases between. The CDR3 region is CASSQLDTSGANVLTF. The CDR3 DNA reads as TGCGCCAGCAGCCAGCTCGACACGTCTGGGGCCAACGTCCTGACTTTC.

This chain uses TRBV20-1 with TRBJ2-7, with a weak D call TRBD1 (6 bases). CDR3 size: 11 residues. In germline, CDR1 is DFQATT, CDR2 SNEGSKA (reference sequence). V lost 5 bases and J 6 bases, leaving 11 bases between the germline ends. The CDR3 spells CSAVKGGEQYF. The CDR3 bases are TGCAGTGCTGTAAAAGGGGGCGAGCAGTACTTC.

The chain uses TRBV11-2 and TRBJ2-5, with D possibly TRBD1 on 6 matching bases. Per germline, CDR1 SGHAT and CDR2 FQNNGV. The CDR3 is 14 amino acids. V was shortened by 5 bases and J by 3 bases, with 13 bases between the two germline ends. This chain's CDR3 is CASSLRRDKETQYF. CDR3 DNA: TGTGCCAGCAGCCTCCGCCGGGACAAAGAGACCCAGTACTTC.

V usage is TRBV6-5 and J usage is TRBJ2-1, with D tentatively TRBD1 (6 bases). The CDR3 has 12 residues. V lost 7 bases, J lost 7 bases, and 11 bases lay in between. Looked up from germline, CDR1 is MNHEY and CDR2 is SVGAGI. The CDR3 DNA reads as TGTGCCAGCAATAACAGGGATAATGAGCAGTTCTTC. This encodes CASNNRDNEQFF.

This clone appeared a few times. The J gene is TRBJ2-7, the V gene TRBV4-3, with D perhaps TRBD1 (5 bases). The CDR3 is 15 residues long. Trimming removed 0 bases from V and 3 bases from J, with 12 bases in between. Germline V lookup: CDR1 LGHNA, CDR2 YSLEER. The CDR3 DNA follows: TGCGCCAGCAGCCAAGATCGCGACAGATACTACGAGCAGTACTTC. Its translation: CASSQDRDRYYEQYF.

V usage is TRBV4-3 and J usage is TRBJ2-6; the D gene is possibly TRBD2 (5 bases). Germline CDR1 is LGHNA and CDR2 is YSLEER. With 0 bases removed from V and 2 bases from J, the gap between germline ends came to 5 bases. The CDR3 extends over 15 amino acids. For the CDR3, the DNA is TGCGCCAGCAGCCAAGAGAGGGCTGGGGCCAACGTCCTGACTTTC. The encoded protein is CASSQERAGANVLTF.

J is TRBJ1-5 and V is TRBV27; D gene ambiguous. This CDR3 comprises 16 residues. V gave up 6 bases and J gave up 3 bases, with 18 bases separating them. CDR1 is MNHEY, CDR2 SMNVEV, per germline (reference sequence). The CDR3 nucleotides are TGTGCCAGCAGCCCCATCGGACCGGAGGTCAATCAGCCCCAGCATTTT. This codes for CASSPIGPEVNQPQHF.